This T cell receptor (beta chain) emerged from a study of CD8 T cells in Susac syndrome. Reverse transcription of 0.5 to 1 ug RNA was performed with random hexamers. TCRdb ran MiXCR on the immunoSEQ multiplex PCR reads and lists one entry per CDR3 protein. The table records a few hundred thousand distinct CDR3 sequences, 85% to 95% of them present only once. The CDR3 runs to 14 residues. The V gene's germline CDR1 is SGHTA and CDR2 FQGNSA. Trimming pared 0 bases from V and 4 bases from J, leaving 9 bases between. Sequencing input: CD4+ T cells from PBMCs. This sequence joins TRBV7-2 and TRBJ1-2; a weak D match, TRBD1 (6 bases). This clonotype originated in a human donor with multiple sclerosis. The CDR3 DNA follows: TGTGCCAGCAGCTTAGCGAGGGGGGGCTATGGCTACACCTTC. It translates to CASSLARGGYGYTF.